This TCR beta chain was obtained from a study of blood T cell repertoires in COVID-19. Across the study: Sites in the United States, Italy and Spain provided acute and convalescent COVID-19 samples.

Profiled with immunoSEQ multiplex PCR; TCRdb holds only in-frame clones, not every one. The table includes fewer than 100,000 clones, about 81% detected once. Sequencing was done on a sample of peripheral blood. This TCR was sampled from a man aged 70-80 years with acute or convalescent COVID-19.

The CDR3 is CASSFGGLAGGPTGELFF. CDR3 nucleotides: TGTGCCAGCAGCTTTGGGGGACTAGCGGGAGGGCCCACCGGGGAGCTGTTTTTT. The chain uses TRBV12-1 and TRBJ2-2; TRBD2, as called in the table, went unchecked against the DNA. TRBV12-1 is marked as a pseudogene. This CDR3 is 18 amino acids long.